The 20 T cell receptor beta chains below come from one sample, sequenced in a study of beta chain features in type 1 diabetes. Study-wide points: Shorter TCRB CDR3s, moderately but significantly so, marked every one of the four CD4+ subsets in Type 1 diabetes patients.

Antigens of these TCRs are unknown. TCRB transcripts that were expressed got sequenced, as all of the isolated RNA had been reverse transcribed. Sequencing used immunoSEQ multiplex PCR; TCRdb keeps in-frame clones, though not all of them. This table holds around 260,000 clones, roughly a quarter found once. The material sequenced was naive CD4+ T cells from blood. The receptors were gathered from a woman in her twenties or thirties with type 1 diabetes.

This clone was observed a few times. V usage is TRBV6-9 and J usage is TRBJ2-7; 7 bases agree with TRBD1. The V gene's germline CDR1 is MNHGY and CDR2 SVAAGI. V shed 7 bases, J shed 10 bases, and the junction held 10 bases outside the gene matches. This CDR3 comprises 12 residues. The CDR3 DNA sequence: TGTGCCAGCACCCCCCCTCGACAGGGACAGTACTTC. It is translated as CASTPPRQGQYF.

The gene calls are TRBV9 and TRBJ2-1, with TRBD2 identical over 7 bases. Germline CDR1 SGDLS, CDR2 YYNGEE. The CDR3 runs to 15 residues. The V and J ends lost 0 bases and 6 bases, in that order; junction bases with no gene match: 6. CDR3 protein: CASSVDQRTSNEQFF. DNA for the CDR3: TGTGCCAGCAGCGTAGATCAGAGGACTAGCAATGAGCAGTTCTTC.

CDR3 residues: CASSLKQGGTGELFF. Here the CDR3 DNA reads TGTGCCAGCAGCTTGAAACAGGGCGGCACCGGGGAGCTGTTTTTT. The genes are TRBV5-4 and TRBJ2-2; D perhaps matches TRBD1 (6 bases). The germline gives CDR1 SGHNT, CDR2 YYREEE (reference sequence). The V and J ends lost 1 base and 4 bases respectively, with 11 bases between them. CDR3 length equals 15 residues.

This clone was found a few times. The V gene is TRBV30, the J gene TRBJ2-1; 9 bases line up with TRBD2. The CDR3 runs 13 residues. CDR1 and CDR2 from the germline V gene are GTSNPN and SVGIG (reference sequence). CDR3 nucleotides: TGTGCTTATAGCGGGAGCTCCTACAATGAGCAGTTCTTC. Its protein product is CAYSGSSYNEQFF.

V is TRBV5-4 and J is TRBJ2-6; D is possibly TRBD2 (5 bases). V lost 1 base and J 0 bases, leaving 11 bases between the germline ends. The CDR3 loop spans 17 amino acids. Germline assignment: CDR1 SGHNT and CDR2 YYREEE (reference sequence). CDR3 region: CASSLTSWGSGANVLTF. Here the CDR3 DNA reads TGTGCCAGCAGCTTGACTAGTTGGGGCTCTGGGGCCAACGTCCTGACTTTC. The full variable domain, completed using reference TRBV5-4 and TRBJ2-6, is ETGVTQSPTHLIKTRGQQVTLRCSSQSGHNTVSWYQQALGQGPQFIFQYYREEENGRGNFPPRFSGLQFPNYSSELNVNALELDDSALYLCASSLTSWGSGANVLTFGAGSRLTVL.

This clone was recorded a few times. V gene TRBV7-9 combines with J gene TRBJ2-3, with 13 bases aligning to TRBD2. The junction had 5 bases not matched to a gene; V was cut back by 6 bases and J by 2 bases. This CDR3 comprises 16 residues. CDR1 SEHNR and CDR2 FQNEAQ come from the germline V gene (reference sequence). As DNA, the CDR3 is TGTGCCAGCAGTCGGGGGACTAGCGGGAACACAGATACGCAGTATTTT. The encoded protein is CASSRGTSGNTDTQYF.

This clone has more than one count but fewer than ten. The chain recombines TRBV29-1 with TRBJ2-7; tentatively, D is TRBD1 (5 bases). V lost 0 bases to trimming and J lost 6 bases, with 12 bases between them. Germline V CDR1 and CDR2: SQVTM, ANQGSEA. CDR3 length: 13 residues. The CDR3 DNA follows: TGCAGCGTTGAAGATGACAGTTTATTCGAGCAGTACTTC. Encoded protein: CSVEDDSLFEQYF.

The rearrangement uses TRBV10-2 and TRBJ2-1, with 10 bases identical to TRBD2. J lost 5 bases, V lost 3 bases, and 4 bases had no gene match. The CDR3 runs 15 residues. CDR1 is WSHSY and CDR2 is SAAADI in the germline V gene. The CDR3 loop reads CASSDPGLAHNEQFF. The CDR3 region has the DNA TGCGCCAGCAGTGACCCGGGACTAGCGCACAATGAGCAGTTCTTC.

This rearrangement joins TRBV9 to TRBJ2-1; D gene unclear. CDR1 SGDLS and CDR2 YYNGEE come from the germline V gene. CDR3 size: 16 residues. V lost 1 base, J lost 6 bases, and 17 bases lay in between. Written as DNA, the CDR3 is TGTGCCAGCAGCGTAAAGAATCCGAGAGCGCCCAATGAGCAGTTCTTC. This encodes CASSVKNPRAPNEQFF.

This clone was picked up a small number of times. This chain connects TRBV29-1 to TRBJ2-3; 8 nucleotides agree with TRBD1. The CDR3 has 15 residues. V lost 6 bases and J lost 0; bases outside the gene matches: 8. Germline CDR1 SQVTM, CDR2 ANQGSEA. The CDR3 coding sequence is TGCAGCGTAGGGAGTGGACAGGGAAGCACAGATACGCAGTATTTT. Residues: CSVGSGQGSTDTQYF.

This clone has just one count. This chain links TRBV6-6 with TRBJ2-7, with 8 bases lining up with TRBD1. J was trimmed by 3 bases and V by 5 bases; bases with no gene match: 6. The CDR3 contains 14 residues. Germline V lookup: CDR1 MNHNY, CDR2 SVGAGI (reference sequence). CDR3 loop: CASSLTGGYYEQYF. CDR3 in DNA: TGTGCCAGCAGTCTTACAGGGGGTTACTACGAGCAGTACTTC.

This clone was seen only a few times. This rearrangement joins TRBV4-1 to TRBJ1-5, with D uncertain. Germline V gene sequence: CDR1 MGHRA, CDR2 YSYEKL. The CDR3 has 14 residues. The V end lost 3 bases, the J end lost 0 bases, and 6 bases lay between the germline ends. CDR3 sequence (DNA): TGCGCCAGCAGCCACGGGGTTAGCAATCAGCCCCAGCATTTT. Translated: CASSHGVSNQPQHF.

This clone was observed a few times. CDR3 DNA: TGCAGCGTTCACACAGGGGCGAACACTGAAGCTTTCTTT. Translating gives CSVHTGANTEAFF. The chain employs TRBV29-1 and TRBJ1-1; 7 bases are shared with TRBD1. Germline-derived CDR1 and CDR2 are SQVTM and ANQGSEA. V dropped 5 bases and J dropped 1; count of bases not matched to a gene: 4. This CDR3 is built from 13 residues. The full variable domain, with the rest looked up from reference TRBV29-1 and TRBJ1-1, is SAVISQKPSRDICQRGTSLTIQCQVDSQVTMMFWYRQQPGQSLTLIATANQGSEATYESGFVIDKFPISRPNLTFSTLTVSNMSPEDSSIYLCSVHTGANTEAFFGQGTRLTVV.

In its sample, this clone was seen a few times. The J gene is TRBJ2-1, the V gene TRBV19; D not resolved. In germline, CDR1 is LNHDA, CDR2 SQIVND (reference sequence). V lost 6 bases, J lost 5 bases, and 5 bases lay in between. CDR3 size: 11 residues. CDR3 coding DNA: TGTGCCAGTAGCCTACACAATGAGCAGTTCTTC. Protein: CASSLHNEQFF.

This CDR3 is CSVLGAGEAFF. Here the CDR3 DNA reads TGCAGCGTCCTAGGGGCCGGGGAAGCTTTCTTT. V usage is TRBV29-1 and J usage is TRBJ1-1, with a weak D call TRBD1 (5 bases). There are 11 residues in the CDR3. Trimming took off 6 bases at V and 8 bases at J, with 13 bases between the two ends. CDR1 is SQVTM, CDR2 ANQGSEA, per germline.

The chain combines TRBV10-2 with TRBJ2-5; the D gene is possibly TRBD2 (6 bases). Germline V lookup: CDR1 WSHSY, CDR2 SAAADI. Trimming removed 8 bases at V and 4 bases at J, with 14 bases between. CDR3 length: 13 residues. Here the CDR3 reads CASVEGGGETQYF. CDR3 coding DNA: TGCGCCAGCGTGGAGGGAGGTGGAGAGACCCAGTACTTC.

This clone was found a few times. J is TRBJ1-2 and V is TRBV29-1; D not resolved. Germline CDR1 is SQVTM and CDR2 is ANQGSEA. The CDR3 length is 13 residues. Between the trimmed V and J ends, which lost 1 base and 0 bases, there was a span of 6 bases. In DNA form, the CDR3 reads TGCAGCGTTGAAGTGGCAGCTAACTATGGCTACACCTTC. This gives the protein CSVEVAANYGYTF. The variable domain in full, completed from reference TRBV29-1 and TRBJ1-2, reads SAVISQKPSRDICQRGTSLTIQCQVDSQVTMMFWYRQQPGQSLTLIATANQGSEATYESGFVIDKFPISRPNLTFSTLTVSNMSPEDSSIYLCSVEVAANYGYTFGSGTRLTVV.

V and J are TRBV19 and TRBJ2-1; 13 bases fit TRBD2. V gave up 5 bases and J gave up 9 bases; unmatched junction bases: 4. From germline, CDR1 is LNHDA and CDR2 SQIVND (reference sequence). The CDR3 is 14 residues long. CDR3 in amino acids: CASSGLAGVGEQFF. DNA of the CDR3: TGTGCCAGTAGTGGACTAGCGGGAGTTGGTGAGCAGTTCTTC.

The chain has TRBV5-1 and TRBJ2-5; 11 bases line up with TRBD2. This CDR3 spans 14 amino acids. Germline CDR1 is SGHRS and CDR2 is YFSETQ. Trimming at V came to 3 bases and at J to 4 bases, leaving 2 bases not matched to a gene. This CDR3 is CASSYLAGGETQYF. The CDR3 nucleotides are TGCGCCAGCAGCTACCTAGCGGGAGGAGAGACCCAGTACTTC. The full variable domain, in which reference TRBV5-1 and TRBJ2-5 provide the parts outside the CDR3, is KAGVTQTPRYLIKTRGQQVTLSCSPISGHRSVSWYQQTPGQGLQFLFEYFSETQRNKGNFPGRFSGRQFSNSRSEMNVSTLELGDSALYLCASSYLAGGETQYFGPGTRLLVL.

Concerning this clone itself: The junction departs from germline at one end; a sequencing error may be responsible. The rearrangement uses TRBV11-3 and TRBJ2-1; 8 positions match TRBD2. This CDR3 has 14 residues. Germline V gene lookup returns CDR1 SGHNT and CDR2 YENEEA. CDR3 DNA: TGTGCCAGCAGCTTAGTGCCCTCCGGGACTAGGCTCCTCTTC. It translates to CASSLVPSGTRLLF.